This T cell receptor (beta chain) was found in a study of blood T cell repertoires in COVID-19. Study-level background: Whether acute or convalescent, the COVID-19 samples came from the United States, Italy and Spain. PBMCs, B-cell-depleted T cells, or T cells were the source of the cDNA or gDNA that made up the material.

V was clipped by 1 base and J by 5 bases; unmatched bases: 1. The CDR3 consists of 14 residues. Germline loops: CDR1 SGHRS, CDR2 YFSETQ. Study processing details: Amplification with reference gene primers provided the estimates of nucleated cell counts. Generated by immunoSEQ multiplex PCR, the TCRdb table keeps only in-frame clones and is missing some. V and J calls and clone size follow that table, whereas D and trimming were derived from the DNA. The data contain around 99,000 clones, over 75% of them seen just once; the ten biggest clones take up 5.5% to 8%. The TCR sequence derives from a woman aged 45 to 65 with acute or convalescent COVID-19. The chain is built from TRBV5-1 and TRBJ2-1; 9 bases align to TRBD1. The sequenced material came from peripheral blood. The CDR3 region is CASSLRTGDNEQFF. CDR3 nucleotides: TGCGCCAGCAGCTTGAGGACAGGGGACAATGAGCAGTTCTTC.